These 10 T cell receptor beta chains came from one sample sequenced in a study of identical twins. TCRdb recomputed calls from the 5' RACE reads with MiXCR, one row per CDR3 protein. Found here are roughly 770,000 distinct CDR3 sequences, about 18% of them singletons; the top ten hold approximately 14%. These sequences were also reported in another study, on T cells expressing NK-cell markers.

Sequencing input: PBMCs. The receptor set was obtained from a woman younger than 35 in good health.

This clonotype has a handful of counts. The chain employs TRBV11-2 and TRBJ2-3, with 7 bases that match TRBD2. V shed 4 bases and J 1 base; nucleotides not matched to a gene: 5. Germline V gene sequence: CDR1 SGHAT, CDR2 FQNNGV. The CDR3 consists of 15 residues. CDR3 nucleotide sequence: TGTGCCAGCAGCTACCGGGACTACCGCACAGATACGCAGTATTTT. Translating it yields CASSYRDYRTDTQYF.

The chain carries TRBV10-2 and TRBJ1-1, with D possibly TRBD1 on 6 matching bases. V lost 9 bases to trimming and J lost 5 bases, with 16 bases between them. CDR1 is WSHSY and CDR2 is SAAADI in the germline V gene. The CDR3 runs to 13 residues. Written as DNA, the CDR3 is TGCGCCAGTTTCAGGGGAAGCGGGACTGAAGCTTTCTTT. It yields the protein CASFRGSGTEAFF.

This chain connects TRBV12-3 or TRBV12-4 to TRBJ2-1; 10 bases match TRBD2. J lost 9 bases, V lost 3 bases, and 8 bases had no gene match. CDR3 length: 15 residues. CDR3 region: CASSFGSGRSVEQFF. The CDR3 DNA reads as TGTGCCAGCAGTTTCGGTAGCGGGAGGTCGGTTGAGCAGTTCTTC.

This clonotype was seen only a few times. The chain is built from TRBV9 and TRBJ2-2, with D maybe TRBD2 (6 bases). This CDR3 has 17 residues. CDR1 is SGDLS, CDR2 YYNGEE, per germline. Trimming cost V 1 base and J 4 bases, with 17 bases left between them. This CDR3 is CASSVTSRAGATGELFF. For the CDR3, the DNA is TGTGCCAGCAGCGTAACTTCCCGAGCGGGCGCCACCGGGGAGCTGTTTTTT.

This clonotype turned up a few times. V and J are TRBV20-1 and TRBJ2-3; 13 nucleotides align to TRBD2. Germline CDR1 and CDR2: DFQATT and SNEGSKA (reference sequence). V shed 5 bases, J shed 0 bases, and the junction held 11 bases outside the gene matches. CDR3 length: 18 residues. The CDR3 nucleotides are TGCAGTGCTGCGCAATTCGGGACTAGCGGGGAGAGCACAGATACGCAGTATTTT. Amino acids: CSAAQFGTSGESTDTQYF.

The chain recombines TRBV7-2 with TRBJ2-3, with 10 bases identical to TRBD2. The V segment lost 3 bases and the J segment 7 bases; nucleotides outside the gene matches: 10. The CDR3 length is 16 residues. CDR1 is SGHTA, CDR2 FQGNSA, per germline. CDR3 in amino acids: CASSLASGSFRYTQYF. The CDR3 bases are TGTGCCAGCAGCTTGGCTAGCGGGAGTTTTAGATATACGCAGTATTTT.

The chain combines TRBV14 with TRBJ1-1; tentatively, D is TRBD1 (6 bases). In germline, CDR1 is SGHDN, CDR2 FVKESK. CDR3 length: 13 amino acids. V dropped 4 bases and J dropped 3 bases, with 9 bases sitting between them. CDR3 region: CASSPDRYTEAFF. The CDR3 DNA sequence: TGTGCCAGCAGCCCAGACAGGTACACTGAAGCTTTCTTT.

This clonotype has a handful of counts. V is TRBV20-1 and J is TRBJ1-1; D is perhaps TRBD1 (5 bases). Germline V CDR1 and CDR2: DFQATT, SNEGSKA (reference sequence). The length of the CDR3 is 11 residues. V was pared by 4 bases and J by 8 bases, with 11 bases between. CDR3 coding DNA: TGCAGTGCTAATCTGAGGGGCGAAGCTTTCTTT. This translates into CSANLRGEAFF.

This clonotype was counted a few times. The chain links TRBV29-1 to TRBJ2-7, with 8 bases fitting TRBD2. This CDR3 has 11 residues. J gave up 6 bases and V 6 bases, and 4 bases lay outside the gene matches. Germline V gene lookup returns CDR1 SQVTM and CDR2 ANQGSEA. The CDR3 DNA follows: TGCAGCGTGGGACTAGTTGGCGAGCAGTACTTC. Amino acids: CSVGLVGEQYF.

This rearrangement joins TRBV12-3 or TRBV12-4 to TRBJ1-1; 8 nucleotides align to TRBD1. After removal of 6 bases from V and 5 bases from J, the junction contained 5 bases not matched to a gene. The CDR3 runs 13 residues. The CDR3 protein is CASRTGARTEAFF. As DNA, the CDR3 is TGTGCCAGCAGGACAGGGGCTAGGACTGAAGCTTTCTTT.